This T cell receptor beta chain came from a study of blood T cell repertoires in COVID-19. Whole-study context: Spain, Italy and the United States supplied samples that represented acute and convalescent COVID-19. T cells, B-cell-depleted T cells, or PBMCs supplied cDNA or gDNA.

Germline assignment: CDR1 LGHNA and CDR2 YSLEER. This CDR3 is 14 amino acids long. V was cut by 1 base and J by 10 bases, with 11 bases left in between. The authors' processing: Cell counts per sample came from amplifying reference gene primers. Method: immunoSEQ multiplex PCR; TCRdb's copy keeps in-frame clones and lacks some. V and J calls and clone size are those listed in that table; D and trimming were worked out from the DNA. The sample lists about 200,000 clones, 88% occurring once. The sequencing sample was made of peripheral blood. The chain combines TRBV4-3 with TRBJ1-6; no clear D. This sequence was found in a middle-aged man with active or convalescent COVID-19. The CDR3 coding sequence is TGCGCCAGCAGCCAAGCCCCCTCCCCCTCACCCCTCCACTTT. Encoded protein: CASSQAPSPSPLHF.